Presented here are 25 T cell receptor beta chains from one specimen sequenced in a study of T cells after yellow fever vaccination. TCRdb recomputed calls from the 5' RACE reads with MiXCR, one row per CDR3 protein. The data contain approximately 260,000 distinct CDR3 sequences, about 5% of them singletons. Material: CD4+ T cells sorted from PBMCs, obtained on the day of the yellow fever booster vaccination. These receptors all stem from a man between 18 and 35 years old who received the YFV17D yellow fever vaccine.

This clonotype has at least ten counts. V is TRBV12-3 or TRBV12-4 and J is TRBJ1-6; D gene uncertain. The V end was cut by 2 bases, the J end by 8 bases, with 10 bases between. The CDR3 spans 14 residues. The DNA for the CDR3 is TGTGCCAGCAGTTTATGGGGAGTTGATTCACCCCTCCACTTT. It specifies CASSLWGVDSPLHF.

The CDR3 DNA reads as TGCGCCAGCAGCACCAGGGTCGACTCCTACGAGCAGTACTTC. Amino acid sequence: CASSTRVDSYEQYF. This chain connects TRBV5-1 to TRBJ2-7; D possibly corresponds to TRBD1 (5 bases). The ends were cut back, 4 bases at V and 0 bases at J, with 11 bases in the middle. Germline CDR1 reads SGHRS; CDR2 reads YFSETQ. The CDR3 extends over 14 amino acids.

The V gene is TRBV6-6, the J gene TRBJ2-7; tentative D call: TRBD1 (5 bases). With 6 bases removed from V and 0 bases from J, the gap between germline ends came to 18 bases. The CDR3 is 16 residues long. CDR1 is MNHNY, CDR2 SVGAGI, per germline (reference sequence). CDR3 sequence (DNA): TGTGCCAGCAGGCAGACAGCGAACCGATTCTCCTACGAGCAGTACTTC. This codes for CASRQTANRFSYEQYF.

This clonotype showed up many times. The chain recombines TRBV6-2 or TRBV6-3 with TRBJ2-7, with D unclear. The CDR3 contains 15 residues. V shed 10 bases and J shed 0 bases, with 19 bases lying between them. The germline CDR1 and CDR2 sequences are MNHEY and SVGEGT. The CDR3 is CATSERRTSSYEQYV. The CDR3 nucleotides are TGTGCCACTTCCGAAAGGAGAACGAGCTCCTACGAGCAGTACGTC.

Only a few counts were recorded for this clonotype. The CDR3 protein is CASSDNPGQGGNEAFF. CDR3 nucleotide sequence: TGTGCCAGCAGCGATAATCCGGGACAGGGAGGGAATGAAGCTTTCTTT. V gene TRBV7-8 combines with J gene TRBJ1-1, with 9 bases that match TRBD1. The junction had 14 bases not matched to a gene; V was cut back by 5 bases and J by 7 bases. Germline V gives CDR1 SGHVS, CDR2 FQNEAQ. The CDR3 extends over 16 amino acids.

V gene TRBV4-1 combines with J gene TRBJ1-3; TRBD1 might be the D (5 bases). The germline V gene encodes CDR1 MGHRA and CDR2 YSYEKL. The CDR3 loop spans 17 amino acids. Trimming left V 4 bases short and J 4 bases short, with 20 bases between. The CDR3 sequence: CASSRAGLILRGNTIYF. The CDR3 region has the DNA TGCGCCAGCAGCCGGGCAGGGCTAATACTACGCGGAAACACCATATATTTT.

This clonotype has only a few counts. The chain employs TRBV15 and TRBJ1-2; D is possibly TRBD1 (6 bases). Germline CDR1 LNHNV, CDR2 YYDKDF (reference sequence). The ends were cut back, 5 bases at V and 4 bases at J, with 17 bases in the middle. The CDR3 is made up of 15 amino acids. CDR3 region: CATSPGEGGGYGYTF. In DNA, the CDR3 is TGTGCCACCAGCCCAGGGGAAGGGGGTGGCTATGGCTACACCTTC. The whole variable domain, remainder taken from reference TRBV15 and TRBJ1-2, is DAMVIQNPRYQVTQFGKPVTLSCSQTLNHNVMYWYQQKSSQAPKLLFHYYDKDFNNEADTPDNFQSRRPNTSFCFLDIRSPGLGDTAMYLCATSPGEGGGYGYTFGSGTRLTVV.

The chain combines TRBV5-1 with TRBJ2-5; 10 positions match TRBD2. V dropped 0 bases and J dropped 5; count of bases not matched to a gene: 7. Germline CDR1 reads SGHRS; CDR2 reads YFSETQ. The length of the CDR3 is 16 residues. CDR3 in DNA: TGCGCCAGCAGCTTGGGTCAGCGGGGGGGCGGTGAGACCCAGTACTTC. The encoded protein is CASSLGQRGGGETQYF.

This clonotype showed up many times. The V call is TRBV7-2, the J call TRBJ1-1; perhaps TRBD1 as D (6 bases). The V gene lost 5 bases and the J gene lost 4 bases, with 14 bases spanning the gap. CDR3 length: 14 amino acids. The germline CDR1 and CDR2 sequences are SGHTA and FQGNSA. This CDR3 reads CASSARQEATEAFF. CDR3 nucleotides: TGTGCCAGCAGCGCACGACAGGAGGCCACTGAAGCTTTCTTT.

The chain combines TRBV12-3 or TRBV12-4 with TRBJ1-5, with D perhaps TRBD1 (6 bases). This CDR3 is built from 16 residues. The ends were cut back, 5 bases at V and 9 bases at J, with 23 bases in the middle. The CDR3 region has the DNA TGTGCCAGCAGTGGGGGAACAGGGTCTTGGGAGCGGCCCCAGCATTTT. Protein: CASSGGTGSWERPQHF.

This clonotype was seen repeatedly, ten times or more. CDR3 sequence (DNA): TGTGCCATCAGGCAACAGGGGGTAACGGACAATGAGCAGTTCTTC. This gives the protein CAIRQQGVTDNEQFF. The rearrangement links TRBV10-3 to TRBJ2-1, with 8 bases fitting TRBD1. Germline values: CDR1 ENHRY, CDR2 SYGVKD. The CDR3 runs 15 residues. J gave up 5 bases and V 6 bases, and 9 bases lay outside the gene matches.

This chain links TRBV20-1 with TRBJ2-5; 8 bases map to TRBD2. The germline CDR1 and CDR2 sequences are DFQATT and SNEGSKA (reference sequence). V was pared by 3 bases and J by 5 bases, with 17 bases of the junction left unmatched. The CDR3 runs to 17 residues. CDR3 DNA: TGCAGTGCTAGTTTCCCAGCGGGGGTTACCCATGGGGAGACCCAGTACTTC. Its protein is CSASFPAGVTHGETQYF.

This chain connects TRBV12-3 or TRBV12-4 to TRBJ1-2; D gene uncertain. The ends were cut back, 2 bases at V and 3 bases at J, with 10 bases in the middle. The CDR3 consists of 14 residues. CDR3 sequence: CASSLWGRDYGYTF. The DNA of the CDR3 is TGTGCCAGCAGTTTATGGGGAAGGGACTATGGCTACACCTTC.

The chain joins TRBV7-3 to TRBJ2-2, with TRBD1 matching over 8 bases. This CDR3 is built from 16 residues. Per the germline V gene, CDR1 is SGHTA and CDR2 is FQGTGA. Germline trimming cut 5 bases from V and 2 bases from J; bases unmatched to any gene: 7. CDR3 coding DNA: TGTGCCAGCAGCCGAGTTACAGGGGGTAACACCGGGGAGCTGTTTTTT. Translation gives CASSRVTGGNTGELFF.

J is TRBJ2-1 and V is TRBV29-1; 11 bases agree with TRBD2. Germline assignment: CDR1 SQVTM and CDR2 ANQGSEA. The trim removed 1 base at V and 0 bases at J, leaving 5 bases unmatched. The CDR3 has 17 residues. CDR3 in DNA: TGCAGCGTTGAAGGCCTAGCGGGGGGCCCCTCCTACAATGAGCAGTTCTTC. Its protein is CSVEGLAGGPSYNEQFF.

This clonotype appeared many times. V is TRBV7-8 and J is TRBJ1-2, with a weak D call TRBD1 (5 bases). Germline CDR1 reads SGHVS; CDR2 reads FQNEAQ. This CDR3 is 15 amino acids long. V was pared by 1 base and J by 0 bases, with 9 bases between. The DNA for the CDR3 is TGTGCCAGCAGCTTAGGGGGCTGGACTAACTATGGCTACACCTTC. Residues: CASSLGGWTNYGYTF.

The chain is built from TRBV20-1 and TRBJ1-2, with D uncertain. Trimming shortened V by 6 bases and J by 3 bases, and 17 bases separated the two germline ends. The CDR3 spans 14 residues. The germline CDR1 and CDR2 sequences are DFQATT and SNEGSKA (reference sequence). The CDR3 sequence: CSATPIAADYGYTF. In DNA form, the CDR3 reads TGCAGTGCGACTCCTATCGCCGCTGACTATGGCTACACCTTC.

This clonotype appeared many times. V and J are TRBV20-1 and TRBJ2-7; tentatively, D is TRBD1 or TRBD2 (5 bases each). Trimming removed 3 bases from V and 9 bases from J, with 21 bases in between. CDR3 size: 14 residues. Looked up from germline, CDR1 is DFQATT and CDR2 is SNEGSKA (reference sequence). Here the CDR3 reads CSASSGTEEGAQYF. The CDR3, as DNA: TGCAGTGCTAGCTCCGGGACCGAAGAAGGCGCGCAGTACTTC.

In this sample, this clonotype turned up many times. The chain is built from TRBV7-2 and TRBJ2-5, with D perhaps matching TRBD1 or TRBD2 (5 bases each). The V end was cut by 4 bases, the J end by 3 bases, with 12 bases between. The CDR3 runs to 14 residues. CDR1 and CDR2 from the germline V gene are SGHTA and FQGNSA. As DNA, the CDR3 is TGTGCCAGCAGCTCCGGGACCACCAAAGAGACCCAGTACTTC. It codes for CASSSGTTKETQYF. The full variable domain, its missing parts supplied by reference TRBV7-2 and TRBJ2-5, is GAGVSQSPSNKVTEKGKDVELRCDPISGHTALYWYRQSLGQGLEFLIYFQGNSAPDKSGLPSDRFSAERTGGSVSTLTIQRTQQEDSAVYLCASSSGTTKETQYFGPGTRLLVL.

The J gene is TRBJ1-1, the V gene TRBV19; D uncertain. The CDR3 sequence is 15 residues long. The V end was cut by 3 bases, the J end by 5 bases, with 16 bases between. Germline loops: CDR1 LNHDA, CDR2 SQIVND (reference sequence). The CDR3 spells CASSIGINRGTEAFF. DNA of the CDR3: TGTGCCAGTAGTATCGGCATTAACCGGGGAACTGAAGCTTTCTTT.

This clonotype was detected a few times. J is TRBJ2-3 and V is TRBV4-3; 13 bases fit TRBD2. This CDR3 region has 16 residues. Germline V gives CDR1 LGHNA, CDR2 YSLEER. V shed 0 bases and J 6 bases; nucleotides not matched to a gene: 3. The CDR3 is CASSQDTSGGADTQYF. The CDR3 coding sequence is TGCGCCAGCAGCCAAGATACTAGCGGGGGGGCCGATACGCAGTATTTT.

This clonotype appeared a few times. In DNA, the CDR3 is TGTGCCAGTAGTTACATCTCTGGGGCCAACGTCCTGACTTTC. Its protein is CASSYISGANVLTF. This chain uses TRBV2 with TRBJ2-6, with D uncertain. V was pared by 9 bases and J by 0 bases, with 9 bases between. The CDR3 runs to 14 residues. From germline, CDR1 is SNHLY and CDR2 FYNNEI.

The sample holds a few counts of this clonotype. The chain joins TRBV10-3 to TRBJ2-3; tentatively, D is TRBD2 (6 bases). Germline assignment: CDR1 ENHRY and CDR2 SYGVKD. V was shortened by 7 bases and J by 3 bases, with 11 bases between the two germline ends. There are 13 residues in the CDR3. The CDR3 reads CAINGLKTDTQYF. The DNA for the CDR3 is TGTGCCATCAACGGACTAAAGACAGATACGCAGTATTTT.

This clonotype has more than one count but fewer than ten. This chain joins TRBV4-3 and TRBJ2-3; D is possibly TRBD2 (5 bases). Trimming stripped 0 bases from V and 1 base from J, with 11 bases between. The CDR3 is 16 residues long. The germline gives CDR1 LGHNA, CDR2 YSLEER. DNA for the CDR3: TGCGCCAGCAGCCAAGATGTCACGAGGGGCACAGATACGCAGTATTTT. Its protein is CASSQDVTRGTDTQYF.

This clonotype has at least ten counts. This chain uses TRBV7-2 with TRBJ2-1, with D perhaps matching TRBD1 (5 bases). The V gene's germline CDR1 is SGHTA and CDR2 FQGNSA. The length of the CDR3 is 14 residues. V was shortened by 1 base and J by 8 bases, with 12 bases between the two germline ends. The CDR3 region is CASSLVLDRDEQFF. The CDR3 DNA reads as TGTGCCAGCAGCTTAGTGCTTGACAGAGATGAGCAGTTCTTC.